This is a list of T cell receptor beta chains from one sample in a study of blood T cell repertoires in COVID-19. TCRdb's copy holds only in-frame clones and misses some; the assay was immunoSEQ multiplex PCR. Among 150,000 to 200,000 clones, 89% were seen once, and the ten largest hold about 2.8%. What was sequenced was peripheral blood. The source of these receptors is a man aged 55 to 70 with acute or convalescent COVID-19. Both conserved end residues are part of each CDR3. A D gene is named only where the DNA matches it firmly. A row's size may be missing; if present it is once, few, many or a size class.

clone_size,v_call,d_call,j_call,cdr3_nt,cdr3_aa
.,TRBV9,.,TRBJ2-2,TGTGCCAGCAGCGTAGAAAACAGGGTCACCGGGGAGCTGTTTTTT,CASSVENRVTGELFF
.,TRBV19,.,TRBJ1-5,TGTGCCAGTGGGGCTTGGGCAGACAATCAGCCCCAGCATTTT,CASGAWADNQPQHF
.,TRBV4-1,.,TRBJ1-1,TGCGCCAGCAGCCAAGACGAGATCACCGGCACTGAAGCTTTCTTT,CASSQDEITGTEAFF
.,TRBV2,.,TRBJ1-3,TGTGCCAGCAGTGTAACAGGGATAAACACCATATATTTT,CASSVTGINTIYF
.,TRBV10-3,TRBD2,TRBJ2-3,TGTGCCATCAGTGTGGGCGGGGGGGCCACAGATACGCAGTATTTT,CAISVGGGATDTQYF
.,TRBV19,.,TRBJ2-1,TGTGCCAGTAGTATAGATGCTCGGGGGACTAATGAGCAGTTCTTC,CASSIDARGTNEQFF
.,TRBV12-3/TRBV12-4,.,TRBJ1-2,TGTGCCAGCAGTTTCTCTTCCTATGGCTACACCTTC,CASSFSSYGYTF
.,TRBV12-5,.,TRBJ1-4,TGTGCTAGTGGACCTGGGAGAAATAATGAAAAACTGTTTTTT,CASGPGRNNEKLFF
once,TRBV19,TRBD1,TRBJ2-7,TGTGCCAGTAAATCTGGGACAGGGGCGTACGAGCAGTACTTC,CASKSGTGAYEQYF
.,TRBV5-5,TRBD1,TRBJ1-1,TGTGCCAGCAGCGTAACACCGGGACAGGGTCCTGAAGCTTTCTTT,CASSVTPGQGPEAFF
.,TRBV7-2,.,TRBJ1-1,TGTGCCAGCAGCCAAACACCGACAGCGAACACTGAAGCTTTCTTT,CASSQTPTANTEAFF
.,TRBV18,TRBD2,TRBJ2-1,TGTGCCAGCTCACCATCCGGGGCGGGGGGGCTCAGTGAGCAGTTCTTC,CASSPSGAGGLSEQFF
.,TRBV5-1,.,TRBJ1-5,TGCGCCAGCAGCTTGGGTGACTTCAATCAGCCCCAGCATTTT,CASSLGDFNQPQHF
once,TRBV11-1,.,TRBJ2-3,TGTGCCAGCAGCTTAGCCGGCGGGTTTACGCAGTATTTT,CASSLAGGFTQYF
.,TRBV19,TRBD1,TRBJ2-3,TGTGCCAGTACAGACAGGGGTGGCACAGATACGCAGTATTTT,CASTDRGGTDTQYF
.,TRBV6-6,TRBD1,TRBJ1-6,TGTGCCAGCAGTCTGGGACAGGACTTCTCACCCCTCCACTTT,CASSLGQDFSPLHF
.,TRBV10-2,.,TRBJ1-1,TGCGCCAGCAGTGAGCAGGGACTCGGGACTGAAGCTTTCTTT,CASSEQGLGTEAFF
.,TRBV11-2,TRBD1,TRBJ2-5,TGTGCCAGCAGCTTAGAACGGACAGGGCTAGAGACCCAGTACTTC,CASSLERTGLETQYF
.,TRBV11-2,.,TRBJ1-4,TGTGCCAGCAGCCCCGGGGGTGAAAAACTGTTTTTT,CASSPGGEKLFF
.,TRBV5-8,TRBD1,TRBJ2-2,TGTGCCAGCAGCTTGGAGGGACAGGGGATGAACACCGGGGAGCTGTTTTTT,CASSLEGQGMNTGELFF
.,TRBV5-4,TRBD1,TRBJ2-2,TGTGCCAGCAGCCAGACTGACAGGGGCACCGGGGAGCTGTTTTTT,CASSQTDRGTGELFF
.,TRBV6-2/TRBV6-3,TRBD1,TRBJ1-5,TGTGCCAGCAGTCCAGACAGGGGAGAGCAGCCCCAGCATTTT,CASSPDRGEQPQHF
.,TRBV11-3,.,TRBJ2-2,TGTGCCAGCAGCTTAAACAGATACACCGGGGAGCTGTTTTTT,CASSLNRYTGELFF
.,TRBV20-1,TRBD1,TRBJ2-7,TGCAGTGCTAGTCGCGGACAGGGGGGTACCTACGAGCAGTACTTC,CSASRGQGGTYEQYF
.,TRBV5-6,.,TRBJ2-1,TGTGCCAGCAGCTTGGCTTCGGTAGCGGCGGGACATGAGCAGTTCTTC,CASSLASVAAGHEQFF
.,TRBV29-1,.,TRBJ2-7,TGCAGCGTCTCAATCACGGTCGAGCAGTACTTC,CSVSITVEQYF
many,TRBV5-1,.,TRBJ1-2,TGCGCCAGCAGCTCTACAGTCAACTATGGCTACACCTTC,CASSSTVNYGYTF
.,TRBV5-1,TRBD1,TRBJ1-1,TGCGCCAGCAGCTTGGTATACAGGGGGAACACTGAAGCTTTCTTT,CASSLVYRGNTEAFF
.,TRBV9,TRBD1,TRBJ2-1,TGTGCCAGCAGCCCCGGACTAAAGGGGACAGGGGCCAATGAGCAGTTCTTC,CASSPGLKGTGANEQFF
.,TRBV5-1,.,TRBJ1-4,TGCGCCAGCAGCTTGTCTGACGGGAATGAAAAACTGTTTTTT,CASSLSDGNEKLFF
.,TRBV10-2,.,TRBJ1-6,TGCGCCAGCAGTGAGTTTAGTTCTTTCGTCAATTCACCCCTCCACTTT,CASSEFSSFVNSPLHF
.,TRBV14,TRBD2,TRBJ2-2,TGTGCCAGTAACCCCAGCGGGGGCACCGGGGAGCTGTTTTTT,CASNPSGGTGELFF
.,TRBV5-4,.,TRBJ2-2,TGTGCCAGCAGCTTTGGTAATAAGGGAGCCGGGGAGCTGTTTTTT,CASSFGNKGAGELFF
.,TRBV5-4,.,TRBJ2-1,TGTGCCAGCAGCCCTCCCGGTAAGGGGTCCTACAATGAGCAGTTCTTC,CASSPPGKGSYNEQFF
few,TRBV4-3,.,TRBJ2-3,TGCGCCAGCAGCCAAGATGGCGGTGGGGATACGCAGTATTTT,CASSQDGGGDTQYF
.,TRBV5-4,TRBD2,TRBJ2-5,TGTGCCAGCAGCCCGTCGGGACTACCTCAAGAGACCCAGTACTTC,CASSPSGLPQETQYF
.,TRBV12-3/TRBV12-4,TRBD2,TRBJ2-1,TGTGCCAGCAGTTTACGGGGGGGCCGTGAGCAGTTCTTC,CASSLRGGREQFF
few,TRBV9,.,TRBJ1-4,TGTGCCAGCAGCCAGACAGCTTGGGGTGAAAAACTGTTTTTT,CASSQTAWGEKLFF
.,TRBV19,.,TRBJ1-2,TGTGCCAGTAGTAGAGACCCGTCGGGTCGCCACTATGGCTACACCTTC,CASSRDPSGRHYGYTF
.,TRBV5-1,TRBD1,TRBJ1-1,TGCGCCAGCAGCTACCCCCAGGGACAGGGCCTCGGGAACACTGAAGCTTTCTTT,CASSYPQGQGLGNTEAFF
.,TRBV4-1,.,TRBJ2-7,TGCGCCAGCAGCCAAGACACAGGGAGTCTCTACGAGCAGTACTTC,CASSQDTGSLYEQYF
.,TRBV30,.,TRBJ2-4,TGTGCCTGGAGTGGTGGGGGGGCGAGCATTCAGTACTTC,CAWSGGGASIQYF
.,TRBV7-9,.,TRBJ1-2,TGTGCCAGCAGCCGGGGGGGTACTGGCTACACCTTC,CASSRGGTGYTF
.,TRBV6-5,TRBD1,TRBJ2-2,TGTGCCAGCAGCGACAGGGTGGTTATCACCGGGGAGCTGTTTTTT,CASSDRVVITGELFF
.,TRBV7-6,.,TRBJ2-2,TGTGCCAGCAGCAAAACTACCGGGGAGCTGTTTTTT,CASSKTTGELFF
.,TRBV18,.,TRBJ1-3,TGTGCCAGCTCACCCGGGCAGGGCCTCTTAAACACCATATATTTT,CASSPGQGLLNTIYF
.,TRBV7-2,TRBD2,TRBJ2-7,TGTGCCAGCAGCCTTAGCGGGGGGGCTTACGAGCAGTACTTC,CASSLSGGAYEQYF
.,TRBV9,.,TRBJ2-1,TGTGCCAGCAGCGCGGCAATCGGGGATTACAATGAGCAGTTCTTC,CASSAAIGDYNEQFF